This T cell receptor beta chain was captured in a study of CXCR3-negative and CXCR3-positive naive CD8 T cells (dated by TCRdb to the late 2010s). About the study as a whole: In total, 120 million to 150 million TRB reads were obtained, which works out to roughly 1.5 +/- 0.3 million reads per library. Data from roughly twelve donors, pooled across two independent experiments, went into the diversity and physicochemical repertoire analyses. For the TRBV-TRBJ cluster analysis, the naive subsets came from 5 or 6 donors, while the memory cells came from 3 donors. The paper as a whole reports these results and caveats: Surface CD5, linked to self-reactivity in mice, was comparable between naive subsets; TCR interaction strength was therefore also inferred from TRB CDR3 physicochemical properties. TRB CDR3s from CXCR3-positive naive cells showed higher hydrophobicity (lower Kidera factor 4), lower energy, and higher strength and volume indices than CXCR3-negative naive cells. Comparably high repertoire diversity was found in both naive subsets, whereas much lower repertoire diversity was found in memory CD8+ T cells. CXCR3 expression partially decreased after cryopreservation, so most assays used freshly isolated PBMCs. Naive CXCR3-negative and CXCR3-positive cells from the same donor showed similar TRBV-TRBJ usage, whereas memory cells showed distinct patterns.

Regarding this clonotype: Its cognate antigen has yet to be identified.

Each CD8+ T cell subset was flow-sorted in triplicate, with 300,000 cells per subset placed directly into RLT lysis buffer. To keep memory contaminants out, a stringent definition of naive CD8+ T cells was applied: CD45RO-CCR7+CD27+CD95-. Peripheral blood mononuclear cells were isolated from buffy coats by standard density gradient centrifugation. A FACSAria III was used to flow-sort naive CXCR3-negative and CXCR3-positive CD8+ T cells. Total RNA was extracted from sorted cells using an RNeasy Mini Kit. The reads were generated on a NextSeq 550. The Human TCR Profiling Kit (MiLaboratory) was used to make UMI-labeled 5' RACE TRB cDNA libraries. The full amount of extracted RNA was used for cDNA synthesis, and the full amount of resulting cDNA was used for PCR amplification. The libraries were made side by side, with each library going through the same number of PCR cycles. Turning to the authors' computational methods: About 50,000 +/- 10,000 unique UMI-labeled TRB cDNA molecules per library were extracted with MIGEC and MiXCR, with at least two reads per UMI required. Each library averaged about 40,000 +/- 10,000 functional in-frame TRB CDR3 nucleotide clonotypes without stop codons. Diversity metrics, including normalized Shannon-Wiener and Chao1, were computed in VDJtools after downsampling to 5000 UMI-labeled TRB molecules per sample. For the central five CDR3 residues, VDJtools calculated physicochemical properties weighted by clonotype size, namely interaction energy, strength, volume and Kidera factor 4. TCRdb reprocessed the reads and assigns one entry to each CDR3 protein sequence, leaving out DNA. The V and J calls follow TCRdb's processing rather than the paper's. The table kept for this sample lists around 26,000 distinct CDR3 sequences. The ten largest clones capture roughly 2.8% of the sample.

The germline V gene (reference sequence) sets CDR1 to MNHEY and CDR2 to SMNVEV. The CDR3 goes from the cysteine to the phenylalanine over 14 residues. No DNA is recorded. Sequencing was performed on naive CXCR3- CD8+ T cells from blood. What this sample's cell subset or site label stands for: CD45RO-CCR7+CD27+CD95- naive CD8+ T cells lacking CXCR3 (TNR3-). The rearrangement joined TRBV27 to TRBJ2-1; the D call of TRBD1 rests on TCRdb alone, since no DNA is present to check it. This clonotype originated in a human donor in good health. Some clones in this sample may be carry-over from other donors' samples. CDR3 reads: CASSLPQANHEQFF.